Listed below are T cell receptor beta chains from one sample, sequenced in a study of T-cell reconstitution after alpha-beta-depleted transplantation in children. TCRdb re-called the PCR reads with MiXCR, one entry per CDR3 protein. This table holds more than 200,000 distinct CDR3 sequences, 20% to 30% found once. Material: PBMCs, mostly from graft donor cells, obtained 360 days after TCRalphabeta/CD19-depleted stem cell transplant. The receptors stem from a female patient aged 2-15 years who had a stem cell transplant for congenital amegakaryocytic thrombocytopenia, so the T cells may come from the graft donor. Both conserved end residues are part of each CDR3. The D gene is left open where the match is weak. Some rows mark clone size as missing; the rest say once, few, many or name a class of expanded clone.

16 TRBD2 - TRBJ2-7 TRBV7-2 TGTGCCAGCAGCCCGGGACTAGCGGGAGGGGGCTACGAGCAGTACTTC CASSPGLAGGGYEQYF
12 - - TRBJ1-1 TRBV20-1 TGCAGTGCTAGGGGGGCGGGGGTTGAAGCTTTCTTT CSARGAGVEAFF
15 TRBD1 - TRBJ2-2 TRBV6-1 TGTGCCAGCAGTCCGGGACAGGGGTTTGACGGGGAGCTGTTTTTT CASSPGQGFDGELFF
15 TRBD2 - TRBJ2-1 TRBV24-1 TGTGCCACCAGTAGAGCGGGGTACTCGTCCAATGAGCAGTTCTTC CATSRAGYSSNEQFF
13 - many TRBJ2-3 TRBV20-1 TGCAGTGCGGGGGGAGCCCGGGTAGATACGCAGTATTTT CSAGGARVDTQYF
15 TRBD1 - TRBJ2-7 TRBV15 TGTGCCACCAGTCGTTCCGGGACAGGAGCCTACGAGCAGTACTTC CATSRSGTGAYEQYF
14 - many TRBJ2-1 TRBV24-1 TGTGCCACCAGTGATTCAGAGGGACACAATGAGCAGTTCTTC CATSDSEGHNEQFF
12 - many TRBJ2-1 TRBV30 TGTGCCGGGTGGGATTGGGACAATGAGCAGTTCTTC CAGWDWDNEQFF
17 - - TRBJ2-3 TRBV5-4 TGTGCCAGCAGCTTTTACTTTTCACTAGCATCCACAGATACGCAGTATTTT CASSFYFSLASTDTQYF
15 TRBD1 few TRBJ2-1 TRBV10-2 TGCGCCAGCTCCCGGGACAGGGCAGCCTACAATGAGCAGTTCTTC CASSRDRAAYNEQFF
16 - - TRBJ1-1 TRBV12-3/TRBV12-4 TGTGCCAGCAGCATCTGGGGGGGCACCTTGAACACTGAAGCTTTCTTT CASSIWGGTLNTEAFF
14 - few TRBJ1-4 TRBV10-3 TGTGCCATCAGTGACGACTCAACTAATGAAAAACTGTTTTTT CAISDDSTNEKLFF
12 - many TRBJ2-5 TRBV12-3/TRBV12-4 TGTGCCAGCAGACTGACGGCAGAGACCCAGTACTTC CASRLTAETQYF
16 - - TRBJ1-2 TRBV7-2 TGTGCCAGCAGCCCGCGGGGAGTCGGGGAGCGGGATGGCTACACCTTC CASSPRGVGERDGYTF
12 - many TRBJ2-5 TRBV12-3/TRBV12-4 TGTGCCAGCAGTTTCTTCCAAGAGACCCAGTACTTC CASSFFQETQYF
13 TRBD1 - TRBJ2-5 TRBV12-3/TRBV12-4 TGTGCCAGCAGCCGGGACAGGGCTCAGACCCAGTACTTC CASSRDRAQTQYF
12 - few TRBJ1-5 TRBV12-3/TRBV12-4 TGTGCCAGCAGCCTAGCCGGGCGGCCCCAGCATTTT CASSLAGRPQHF
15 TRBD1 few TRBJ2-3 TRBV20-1 TGCAGTGCTAGAGATCCCCAGGGGGCCTCAGATACGCAGTATTTT CSARDPQGASDTQYF
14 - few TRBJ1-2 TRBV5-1 TGCGCCAGCAGCTTGATAGGGGGACCCTATGGCTACACCTTC CASSLIGGPYGYTF
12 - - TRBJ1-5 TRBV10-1 TGCGCCAGCGTTTGGAGCAATCAGCCCCAGCATTTT CASVWSNQPQHF
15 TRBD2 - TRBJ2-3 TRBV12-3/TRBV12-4 TGTGCCAGCAGCCCTCTAGCGGGGGCGGAAGATACGCAGTATTTT CASSPLAGAEDTQYF
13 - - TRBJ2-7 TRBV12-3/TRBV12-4 TGTGCCAGCAGTTTACAGGGGTTGACCGAGCAGTACTTC CASSLQGLTEQYF
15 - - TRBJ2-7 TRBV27 TGTGCCAGCAGAAGACCGGGCCCGATTCCCTACGAGCAGTACTTC CASRRPGPIPYEQYF
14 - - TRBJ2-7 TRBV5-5 TGTGCCAGCAGCGAGGGGACAAGGATCTACGAGCAGTACTTC CASSEGTRIYEQYF
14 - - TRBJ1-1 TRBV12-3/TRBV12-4 TGTGCCAGCAGTTTAACTGGGGCCTCGGTTGAAGCTTTCTTT CASSLTGASVEAFF
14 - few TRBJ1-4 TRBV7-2 TGTGCCAGCAGAAGACAGGCAACTAATGAAAAACTGTTTTTT CASRRQATNEKLFF
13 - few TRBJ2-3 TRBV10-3 TGTGCCAACTCTCCTTTTCGCGGAGATACGCAGTATTTT CANSPFRGDTQYF
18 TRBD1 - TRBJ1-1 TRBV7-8 TGTGCCAGCAGCTTACGGCAGAGACAGGGGGAGGTGAACACTGAAGCTTTCTTT CASSLRQRQGEVNTEAFF
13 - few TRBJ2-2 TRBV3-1 TGTGCCACCTCACAAGAGAACACCGGGGAGCTGTTTTTT CATSQENTGELFF
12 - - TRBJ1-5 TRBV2 TGTGCCAGCAGTCCCAGCAATCAGCCCCAGCATTTT CASSPSNQPQHF
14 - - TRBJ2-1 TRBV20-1 TGCAGTGCGCGAGGTCTAGGGGTTTACAACGAGCAGTTCTTC CSARGLGVYNEQFF
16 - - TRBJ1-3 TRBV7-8 TGTGCCAGCAGCTCGTACAGGGTCAACTCTGGAAACACCATATATTTT CASSSYRVNSGNTIYF
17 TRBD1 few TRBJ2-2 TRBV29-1 TGCAGCGCCACAGGGGGCCCCGACCAAACGAACACCGGGGAGCTGTTTTTT CSATGGPDQTNTGELFF
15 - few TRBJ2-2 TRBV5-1 TGCGCCAGTTCACGACAACTTGATTCCCCCGGGGAGCTGTTTTTT CASSRQLDSPGELFF
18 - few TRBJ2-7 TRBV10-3 TGTGCCATCAGTGAGTCGACGACCTCAGGGAGCCCCTTCTACGAGCAGTACTTC CAISESTTSGSPFYEQYF
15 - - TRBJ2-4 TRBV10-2 TGCGCCAGCAGTGAGTGGTTGGCGGGGCAAAACATTCAGTACTTC CASSEWLAGQNIQYF
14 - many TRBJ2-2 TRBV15 TGTGCCACCAGCCCTGAACGGGGAACCGGGGAGCTGTTTTTT CATSPERGTGELFF
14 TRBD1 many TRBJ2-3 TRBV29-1 TGCAGCGTTGTCGGGCAGGGGGCGTCAGATACGCAGTATTTT CSVVGQGASDTQYF
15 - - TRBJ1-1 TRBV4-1 TGCGCCAGCAGCCAAGGGGAGGGTGTGAGAACTGAAGCTTTCTTT CASSQGEGVRTEAFF
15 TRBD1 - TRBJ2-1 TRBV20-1 TGCAGTGCTACCCCCTCGGACAGGGTGTACAATGAGCAGTTCTTC CSATPSDRVYNEQFF
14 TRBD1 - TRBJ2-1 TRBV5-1 TGCGCCAGCAGCTTTAGGACAGGGCTGAATGAGCAGTTCTTC CASSFRTGLNEQFF
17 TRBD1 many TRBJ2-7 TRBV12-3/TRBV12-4 TGTGCCAGCAGTACTAGACCCGGGACAGGGCACTCCTACGAGCAGTACTTC CASSTRPGTGHSYEQYF
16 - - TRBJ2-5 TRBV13 TGTGCCAGCAGCCTCCCACGTTGGGGGGCTCAAGAGACCCAGTACTTC CASSLPRWGAQETQYF
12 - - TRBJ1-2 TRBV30 TGTGCCTGGAGCTTCAGGGACTATGGCTACACCTTC CAWSFRDYGYTF
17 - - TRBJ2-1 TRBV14 TGTGCCAGCAGCCAAGAATCTTCGGCTCTACTTTACAATGAGCAGTTCTTC CASSQESSALLYNEQFF
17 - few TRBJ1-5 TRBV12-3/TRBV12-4 TGTGCCAGCCTCCCCTATGCAGGGGCGGGTAGCAATCAGCCCCAGCATTTT CASLPYAGAGSNQPQHF
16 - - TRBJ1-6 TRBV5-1 TGCGCCAGCAGCTCGTGGGGAAGCCCCTATAATTCACCCCTCCACTTT CASSSWGSPYNSPLHF
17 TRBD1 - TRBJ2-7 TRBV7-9 TGTGCCAGCAGCCACCAACCTCCGGGACAGGGGTTATACGAGCAGTACTTC CASSHQPPGQGLYEQYF
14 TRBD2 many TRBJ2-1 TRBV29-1 TGCAGCGTTGTTGTCTCTAGCGGGGACAATGAGCAGTTCTTC CSVVVSSGDNEQFF
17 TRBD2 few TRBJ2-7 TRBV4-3 TGCGCCAGCAGCCAAGAAAAGGTTCTAGCGGGTAGTTACGAGCAGTACTTC CASSQEKVLAGSYEQYF
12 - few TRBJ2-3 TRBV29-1 TGCAGCGCTGGAGCCAGGGAAGATACGCAGTATTTT CSAGAREDTQYF
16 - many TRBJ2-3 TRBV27 TGTGCCAGCAGTTTAAGGAGGGAGAGCAGCACAGATACGCAGTATTTT CASSLRRESSTDTQYF
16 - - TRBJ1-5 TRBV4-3 TGCGCCAGCAGCCAAGATGCTGGGGGAATGGATCAGCCCCAGCATTTT CASSQDAGGMDQPQHF
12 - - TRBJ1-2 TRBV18 TGTGCCAGCTCAGTGAGGGGTAGAGTCTACACCTTC CASSVRGRVYTF
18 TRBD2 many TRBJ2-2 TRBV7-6 TGTGCCAGCAGCCCAGAAGGTGTGGGAGGGCCCTCGACCGGGGAGCTGTTTTTT CASSPEGVGGPSTGELFF
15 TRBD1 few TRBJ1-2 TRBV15 TGTGCCACCAGGGAGGAGGGGGCCATAAACTATGGCTACACCTTC CATREEGAINYGYTF
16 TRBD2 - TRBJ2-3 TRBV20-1 TGCAGTGCTGCGAACTGGCTAGCGGGGGGGGAAGATACGCAGTATTTT CSAANWLAGGEDTQYF